Following are 32 T cell receptor beta chains from one sample sequenced in a study of blood T cell repertoires in COVID-19. Clones were sequenced by immunoSEQ multiplex PCR, and TCRdb holds only the in-frame ones, with some missing. Here the sample spans around 220,000 clones, 70% to 85% being singletons. The material sequenced was peripheral blood. All receptors come from a woman older than 75 with COVID-19, enrolled during active disease.

As DNA, the CDR3 is TGTGCCAGCAGTTTAATTGCGGGGAGCTCCTACAATGAGCAGTTCTTC. Residues: CASSLIAGSSYNEQFF. The chain is built from TRBV28 and TRBJ2-1, with a possible D match to TRBD2 (6 bases). V shed 2 bases and J shed 0 bases, with 11 bases lying between them. Germline V gene lookup returns CDR1 MDHEN and CDR2 SYDVKM. The CDR3 contains 16 residues.

The chain couples TRBV2 to TRBJ1-1; unclear D gene. CDR1 and CDR2 (germline): SNHLY, FYNNEI. Trimming pared 5 bases from V and 8 bases from J, leaving 9 bases between. CDR3 length: 11 residues. The chain's CDR3 is CASSLIREAFF. In nucleotides, the CDR3 is TGTGCCAGCAGTCTAATAAGAGAAGCTTTCTTT.

The V and J genes are TRBV7-2 and TRBJ2-3, with 10 positions matching TRBD1. The CDR3 totals 15 residues. Per the germline V gene, CDR1 is SGHTA and CDR2 is FQGNSA. The V segment lost 5 bases and the J segment 7 bases; nucleotides outside the gene matches: 9. In DNA form, the CDR3 reads TGTGCCAGCAGCCCAGCCCGGGACAGGGGAAATACGCAGTATTTT. Protein: CASSPARDRGNTQYF.

The genes are TRBV6-5 and TRBJ1-2; no reliable D call. V lost 7 bases, J lost 2 bases, and 11 bases lay in between. Germline values: CDR1 MNHEY, CDR2 SVGAGI. CDR3 size: 13 residues. CDR3 loop: CASNTVSNYGYTF. The CDR3 region has the DNA TGTGCCAGCAATACGGTTTCAAACTATGGCTACACCTTC.

The chain has TRBV5-1 and TRBJ1-4, with TRBD1 matching over 8 bases. CDR3 length equals 18 residues. The J segment lost 4 bases and the V segment lost 0 bases, leaving 11 bases of the junction unmatched. The germline gives CDR1 SGHRS, CDR2 YFSETQ. The DNA for the CDR3 is TGCGCCAGCAGCTTGGTCCCACTATTACAGGGGGATAATGAAAAACTGTTTTTT. Its protein is CASSLVPLLQGDNEKLFF.

This chain connects TRBV7-3 to TRBJ1-2, with D hard to call. The CDR3 loop spans 14 amino acids. CDR1 and CDR2 from the germline V gene are SGHTA and FQGTGA. The V and J ends lost 6 bases and 4 bases respectively, with 15 bases between them. The CDR3: CASRPTPQSYGYTF. CDR3 nucleotide sequence: TGTGCCAGCAGGCCAACCCCACAGTCCTATGGCTACACCTTC.

This clone has a single count. The same CDR3 also results from other DNA sequences found in this sample. The chain couples TRBV12-3 or TRBV12-4 to TRBJ1-5; D might be TRBD1 (5 bases). The CDR3 sequence is 13 residues long. The V and J ends lost 5 bases and 4 bases respectively, with 9 bases between them. CDR3 DNA sequence: TGTGCCAGCAGTCCTGGGGGGAATCAGCCCCAGCATTTT. Encoded protein: CASSPGGNQPQHF.

The sample holds a few counts of this clone. CDR3 coding DNA: TGTGCCAGCTCACCACCGGGACTAGCGGGAACCTATGAGCAGTTCTTC. Its protein is CASSPPGLAGTYEQFF. The chain uses TRBV18 and TRBJ2-1, with 13 bases lining up with TRBD2. The CDR3 has 16 amino acids. The V and J ends lost 0 bases and 8 bases, in that order; junction bases with no gene match: 4. Germline assignment: CDR1 KGHSH and CDR2 LQKENI.

The V gene is TRBV6-6, the J gene TRBJ1-2; weak D call: TRBD1 (6 bases). Trimming left V 5 bases short and J 2 bases short, with 15 bases between. The germline CDR1 and CDR2 sequences are MNHNY and SVGAGI (reference sequence). This CDR3 comprises 15 residues. The CDR3 here is CASSRNRDQNYGYTF. In nucleotides, the CDR3 is TGTGCCAGCAGTCGTAACAGGGACCAGAACTATGGCTACACCTTC.

V is TRBV19 and J is TRBJ1-1; D might be TRBD1 (5 bases). CDR1 LNHDA and CDR2 SQIVND come from the germline V gene (reference sequence). The CDR3 has 13 residues. Trimming took 3 bases from V and 3 from J, leaving 8 bases between them. Here the CDR3 DNA reads TGTGCCAGTAGTATCGGGGGTTACACTGAAGCTTTCTTT. It translates to CASSIGGYTEAFF.

The chain links TRBV19 to TRBJ1-4, with 7 positions matching TRBD1. CDR1 is LNHDA and CDR2 is SQIVND in the germline V gene (reference sequence). The CDR3 contains 16 residues. With 10 bases clipped from V and 6 bases from J, the junction kept 17 bases outside the gene matches. The CDR3 spells CATSEGALYQDEKLFF. As DNA, the CDR3 is TGTGCCACCTCCGAGGGGGCGCTTTACCAGGATGAAAAACTGTTTTTT.

The chain employs TRBV2 and TRBJ1-5; TRBD1 might be the D (5 bases). Germline-derived CDR1 and CDR2 are SNHLY and FYNNEI. V was clipped by 6 bases and J by 4 bases, with 7 bases between them. The CDR3 length is 12 residues. CDR3 nucleotide sequence: TGTGCCAGCAGCAGGGATAATCAGCCCCAGCATTTT. Translated, it gives CASSRDNQPQHF.

A word on this clone: The sample holds other DNA sequences that translate to the same CDR3. This chain links TRBV19 with TRBJ1-1; D is ambiguous. Trimming cost V 5 bases and J 0 bases, with 7 bases left between them. The CDR3 consists of 13 residues. The germline gives CDR1 LNHDA, CDR2 SQIVND (reference sequence). This chain's CDR3 is CASSGQMNTEAFF. The CDR3 bases are TGTGCCAGTAGTGGGCAGATGAACACTGAAGCTTTCTTT.

V gene TRBV28 combines with J gene TRBJ2-2, with TRBD2 as a possible D gene (6 bases). Trimming left V 3 bases short and J 8 bases short, with 16 bases between. The CDR3 covers 15 residues. The V gene's germline CDR1 is MDHEN and CDR2 SYDVKM. CDR3 sequence (DNA): TGTGCCAGCAGTTTTGGCGGGACTTGGAGGGGGGAGCTGTTTTTT. This encodes CASSFGGTWRGELFF.

V gene TRBV2 combines with J gene TRBJ2-1; 8 bases map to TRBD2. The CDR3 extends over 15 amino acids. Trimming took 7 bases from V and 2 from J; bases not matched to a gene: 7. Germline V gene sequence: CDR1 SNHLY, CDR2 FYNNEI. The CDR3 sequence: CASISELAAYNEQFF. The CDR3 DNA follows: TGTGCCAGCATTTCGGAACTAGCGGCCTACAATGAGCAGTTCTTC.

V usage is TRBV19 and J usage is TRBJ1-4; 12 bases agree with TRBD1. The CDR3 is 16 amino acids. J lost 3 bases, V lost 7 bases, and 6 bases had no gene match. Germline V gene data show CDR1 as LNHDA and CDR2 as SQIVND (reference sequence). CDR3 sequence (DNA): TGTGCCAGTACGGGGGGACAGGGGGCTCCTAATGAAAAACTGTTTTTT. Protein: CASTGGQGAPNEKLFF.

The V and J genes are TRBV6-5 and TRBJ2-2; D perhaps matches TRBD2 (6 bases). CDR1 is MNHEY, CDR2 SVGAGI, per germline. The CDR3 loop spans 16 amino acids. Trimming shortened V by 0 bases and J by 5 bases, and 13 bases separated the two germline ends. Here the CDR3 reads CASSYSRAGRTGELFF. For the CDR3, the DNA is TGTGCCAGCAGTTACTCGAGGGCAGGGAGGACCGGGGAGCTGTTTTTT.

V and J are TRBV6-6 and TRBJ1-5, with D possibly being TRBD1 (5 bases). This CDR3 contains 12 residues. Germline CDR1 and CDR2: MNHNY and SVGAGI (reference sequence). Trimming shortened V by 6 bases and J by 5 bases, and 8 bases separated the two germline ends. DNA for the CDR3: TGTGCCAGCAGATCGGGGGATCAGCCCCAGCATTTT. Translated, it gives CASRSGDQPQHF.

The rearrangement uses TRBV15 and TRBJ1-3; D remains ambiguous. The V end was cut by 0 bases, the J end by 3 bases, with 9 bases between. The CDR3 has 15 residues. The germline gives CDR1 LNHNV, CDR2 YYDKDF (reference sequence). The CDR3 nucleotides are TGTGCCACCAGCAGAGATCCGGGAGGTGGAAACACCATATATTTT. Translating gives CATSRDPGGGNTIYF.

This clone has more than one count but fewer than ten. The V call is TRBV7-9, the J call TRBJ2-2, with TRBD1 as a possible D gene (6 bases). The CDR3 runs to 18 residues. With 5 bases removed from V and 2 bases from J, the gap between germline ends came to 21 bases. Germline V gives CDR1 SEHNR, CDR2 FQNEAQ (reference sequence). DNA for the CDR3: TGTGCCAGCAGCCTTACGGGGTGGGGGCCGCCCAACACCGGGGAGCTGTTTTTT. This codes for CASSLTGWGPPNTGELFF.

The chain employs TRBV10-3 and TRBJ1-1, with D possibly TRBD1 on 5 matching bases. This CDR3 is built from 15 residues. Germline V lookup: CDR1 ENHRY, CDR2 SYGVKD. The germline V and J ends were trimmed by 3 bases and 1 base, with 12 bases remaining between them. The CDR3 region is CAISDAGLKNTEAFF. In DNA form, the CDR3 reads TGTGCCATCAGTGACGCGGGACTCAAGAACACTGAAGCTTTCTTT.

The chain combines TRBV11-2 with TRBJ2-2; 7 bases are a match to TRBD2. The CDR3 length is 17 residues. V was clipped by 2 bases and J by 0 bases; unmatched bases: 6. From germline, CDR1 is SGHAT and CDR2 FQNNGV. The chain's CDR3 is CASSLLAALANTGELFF. CDR3 DNA: TGTGCCAGCAGCTTACTAGCGGCCCTAGCGAACACCGGGGAGCTGTTTTTT.

This sequence joins TRBV10-3 and TRBJ2-1; 8 bases match TRBD2. The CDR3 consists of 16 residues. CDR1 is ENHRY, CDR2 SYGVKD, per germline. The V segment lost 0 bases and the J segment 8 bases; nucleotides outside the gene matches: 9. The CDR3 is CAISESVTSGKDEQFF. CDR3 DNA: TGTGCCATCAGTGAGTCAGTTACTAGCGGTAAGGATGAGCAGTTCTTC.

This chain joins TRBV12-5 and TRBJ1-5, with D possibly matching TRBD1 (6 bases). The V gene's germline CDR1 is LGHNT and CDR2 FRNRAP. V was cut by 6 bases and J by 0 bases, with 9 bases left in between. There are 14 residues in the CDR3. The CDR3 is CASGPQGSNQPQHF. The CDR3 region has the DNA TGTGCTAGTGGCCCACAGGGTAGCAATCAGCCCCAGCATTTT.

J is TRBJ1-1 and V is TRBV5-1; 7 bases align to TRBD1. This CDR3 comprises 14 residues. V dropped 6 bases and J dropped 5; count of bases not matched to a gene: 10. CDR1 and CDR2 from the germline V gene are SGHRS and YFSETQ. For the CDR3, the DNA is TGCGCCAGCATGGCTCAGGGGGTTAGTACTGAAGCTTTCTTT. It specifies CASMAQGVSTEAFF.

The chain couples TRBV5-1 to TRBJ2-1; 9 positions agree with TRBD2. Germline trimming cut 6 bases from V and 9 bases from J; bases unmatched to any gene: 13. CDR1 and CDR2 from the germline V gene are SGHRS and YFSETQ. This CDR3 spans 15 amino acids. The CDR3, as DNA: TGCGCCAGCAACCTCGGAGCTAGCGGGGTTGTTGAGCAGTTCTTC. Translating gives CASNLGASGVVEQFF.

This chain links TRBV27 with TRBJ1-5; 12 bases agree with TRBD1. The germline gives CDR1 MNHEY, CDR2 SMNVEV (reference sequence). The length of the CDR3 is 18 residues. J gave up 7 bases and V 8 bases, and 18 bases lay outside the gene matches. CDR3 in DNA: TGTGCCAGCTCCACAACCGGGACAGGGGGCTTAGTAAAGCAGCCCCAGCATTTT. Its protein product is CASSTTGTGGLVKQPQHF.

The genes are TRBV4-2 and TRBJ2-3; 8 positions agree with TRBD2. The CDR3 has 15 amino acids. In germline, CDR1 is LGHNA, CDR2 YNFKEQ. The V segment lost 0 bases and the J segment 6 bases; nucleotides outside the gene matches: 5. CDR3 sequence: CASSQDGGRMDTQYF. CDR3 nucleotide sequence: TGTGCCAGCAGCCAAGACGGCGGGAGGATGGATACGCAGTATTTT.

The chain joins TRBV5-5 to TRBJ2-2; perhaps TRBD2 as D (7 bases). Germline CDR1 is SGHKS and CDR2 is YYEKEE (reference sequence). The CDR3 runs to 16 residues. Trimming removed 2 bases from V and 2 bases from J, with 13 bases in between. CDR3 in DNA: TGTGCCAGCAGCTTTTGGGCGGGGGCTAACACCGGGGAGCTGTTTTTT. It codes for CASSFWAGANTGELFF.

The chain combines TRBV19 with TRBJ2-4; the match to TRBD2 covers 8 bases. The germline CDR1 and CDR2 sequences are LNHDA and SQIVND (reference sequence). J gave up 4 bases and V 3 bases, and 2 bases lay outside the gene matches. The CDR3 totals 14 residues. The CDR3 DNA sequence: TGTGCCAGTAGTATTAGCGGGGCGAAAAACATTCAGTACTTC. Translated, it gives CASSISGAKNIQYF. The whole variable domain, filled in from reference TRBV19 and TRBJ2-4, reads DGGITQSPKYLFRKEGQNVTLSCEQNLNHDAMYWYRQDPGQGLRLIYYSQIVNDFQKGDIAEGYSVSREKKESFPLTVTSAQKNPTAFYLCASSISGAKNIQYFGAGTRLSVL.

This rearrangement joins TRBV4-1 to TRBJ2-1, with 9 bases lining up with TRBD2. CDR3 size: 16 residues. Germline CDR1 is MGHRA and CDR2 is YSYEKL. The V gene end was trimmed by 1 base and the J gene end by 3 bases; junction bases not matched to a gene: 4. This CDR3 reads CASSQVGTSNYNEQFF. DNA of the CDR3: TGCGCCAGCAGCCAAGTCGGGACTAGCAACTACAATGAGCAGTTCTTC.

V and J are TRBV27 and TRBJ1-2; TRBD1 is a possible D gene (5 bases). There are 15 residues in the CDR3. Trimming took off 3 bases at V and 3 bases at J, with 14 bases between the two ends. CDR1 is MNHEY, CDR2 SMNVEV, per germline (reference sequence). CDR3 DNA sequence: TGTGCCAGCAGTTTCAGGGTAGGGGTGGACTATGGCTACACCTTC. Translating it yields CASSFRVGVDYGYTF.